The clone carrying this T cell receptor (beta chain) was observed a single time. V shed 2 bases and J shed 8 bases, with 21 bases lying between them. There are 16 residues in the CDR3. Germline-derived CDR1 and CDR2 are MNHEY and SVGEGT. In the source study's methods: Researchers report that nucleated cell counts were estimated from reference gene primer amplification. Produced via immunoSEQ multiplex PCR; TCRdb's table is partial and in-frame only. That table is the source of V, J and clone size, and D and trimming were worked out from the DNA. The sample has approximately 300,000 clones, 85% seen once. The record originates from a study of blood T cell repertoires in COVID-19.

The chain recombines TRBV6-2 or TRBV6-3 with TRBJ1-2, with unresolved D. Sequenced sample: PBMCs or T cells enriched from blood (not recorded which). The origin of this receptor is a woman aged 25-40 years who had been exposed to COVID-19. This chain's CDR3 is CASSYNGGRRSGGYTF. The CDR3 region has the DNA TGTGCCAGCAGTTACAATGGCGGCAGACGGTCGGGAGGCTACACCTTC.